Listed here is a single T cell receptor (beta chain). Clinical history reported by participants formed the basis on which cohorts were assigned. TCRdb's copy holds only in-frame clones and misses some; the assay was immunoSEQ multiplex PCR. The sample includes a few hundred thousand clones, 85% to 90% of them seen just once. This CDR3 is 14 amino acids long. The germline V and J ends were trimmed by 0 bases and 1 base, with 6 bases remaining between them. Germline-derived CDR1 and CDR2 are SGDLS and YYNGEE. This record comes from a study of blood T cell repertoires in COVID-19. Turning to the study itself: The cDNA or gDNA used as material had been derived from T cells, B-cell-depleted T cells, or PBMCs.

The sequence came from a man aged 35-49 years who had recovered from COVID-19. The chain links TRBV9 to TRBJ2-3; D call uncertain. Input material: PBMCs or T cells enriched from blood (not recorded which). The CDR3 DNA reads TGTGCCAGCAGCGTAGGGTCGGGCACAGATACGCAGTATTTT. Amino acid sequence: CASSVGSGTDTQYF. The whole variable domain, filled in from reference TRBV9 and TRBJ2-3, reads DSGVTQTPKHLITATGQRVTLRCSPRSGDLSVYWYQQSLDQGLQFLIQYYNGEERAKGNILERFSAQQFPDLHSELNLSSLELGDSALYFCASSVGSGTDTQYFGPGTRLTVL.